Each of the 5 T cell receptor beta chains below was sequenced from the same sample in a study of cytomegalovirus exposure and HLA in healthy donors. Assay: immunoSEQ multiplex PCR; the TCRdb copy retains only in-frame clones and omits some. The sample contains over 150,000 clones, roughly 85% of which appear only once. The sequencing sample was made of PBMCs. The receptors shown here come from a man aged 18 to 35 in good health and CMV-seropositive.

The chain carries TRBV29-1 and TRBJ1-2, with D uncertain. Germline loops: CDR1 SQVTM, CDR2 ANQGSEA. The CDR3 runs to 15 residues. V lost 5 bases and J 2 bases, leaving 18 bases between the germline ends. The CDR3 DNA reads TGCAGCGTTCTAATCCACGCCCGGGGAAACTATGGCTACACCTTC. Protein product: CSVLIHARGNYGYTF.

This clone appeared a few times. The V call is TRBV6-1, the J call TRBJ2-5, with 9 nucleotides matching TRBD2. Trimming cost V 3 bases and J 6 bases; bases outside gene matches: 8. The CDR3 loop spans 15 amino acids. Germline CDR1 and CDR2: MNHNS and SASEGT. CDR3 in amino acids: CASSEEAGGPKTQYF. CDR3 DNA sequence: TGTGCCAGCAGTGAGGAGGCGGGGGGGCCGAAGACCCAGTACTTC.

This clone was detected only a few times. The genes are TRBV6-5 and TRBJ2-1; 11 positions agree with TRBD2. The germline V gene has CDR1 MNHEY and CDR2 SVGAGI. The J segment lost 4 bases and the V segment lost 9 bases, leaving 2 bases of the junction unmatched. CDR3 length: 13 residues. The CDR3 nucleotides are TGTGCCAGTAGCGGGGGGGCGTACAATGAGCAGTTCTTC. It codes for CASSGGAYNEQFF.

The chain couples TRBV25-1 to TRBJ1-1, with TRBD1 as a possible D gene (5 bases). V lost 6 bases and J 8 bases, leaving 13 bases between the germline ends. The CDR3 contains 12 residues. Looked up from germline, CDR1 is MGHDK and CDR2 is SYGVNS. This chain's CDR3 is CASSGDRQEAFF. The CDR3 coding sequence is TGTGCCAGCAGCGGAGACCGACAGGAAGCTTTCTTT.

Only a few counts were recorded for this clone. The chain recombines TRBV10-1 with TRBJ2-7; 7 bases are a match to TRBD1. The CDR3 loop spans 13 amino acids. V dropped 6 bases and J dropped 6; count of bases not matched to a gene: 8. CDR1 WNHNN and CDR2 SYGVQD come from the germline V gene (reference sequence). Here the CDR3 DNA reads TGCGCCAGCAGGGAGGACAGGCGCGGCGAGCAGTACTTC. Translating it yields CASREDRRGEQYF.